The T cell receptor (beta chain) described here comes from a study of T cells in Graves' hyperthyroidism and ophthalmopathy. Per germline, CDR1 SQVTM and CDR2 ANQGSEA. The CDR3 extends over 13 amino acids. Researchers took RNA transcripts and amplified the TCR beta CDR3 regions from them. Initially, a first-round RT-PCR of the TCR CDR3 employed the HTBI primer set. A single record per CDR3 protein comes from TCRdb applying MiXCR to the multiplex PCR reads. The data hold 300,000 to 450,000 distinct CDR3 sequences, with about 14% observed a single time. Concerning this clonotype itself: A read error may produce the germline difference seen at one junction end.

Sequences were obtained from blood. This TCR derives from a woman in her thirties with Graves' ophthalmopathy. The genes are TRBV29-1 and TRBJ2-5; D call uncertain. CDR3 protein: CSAEPADQETQYF. The CDR3 DNA sequence: TGCAGCGCTGAACCTGCCGATCAAGAGACCCAGTACTTC.